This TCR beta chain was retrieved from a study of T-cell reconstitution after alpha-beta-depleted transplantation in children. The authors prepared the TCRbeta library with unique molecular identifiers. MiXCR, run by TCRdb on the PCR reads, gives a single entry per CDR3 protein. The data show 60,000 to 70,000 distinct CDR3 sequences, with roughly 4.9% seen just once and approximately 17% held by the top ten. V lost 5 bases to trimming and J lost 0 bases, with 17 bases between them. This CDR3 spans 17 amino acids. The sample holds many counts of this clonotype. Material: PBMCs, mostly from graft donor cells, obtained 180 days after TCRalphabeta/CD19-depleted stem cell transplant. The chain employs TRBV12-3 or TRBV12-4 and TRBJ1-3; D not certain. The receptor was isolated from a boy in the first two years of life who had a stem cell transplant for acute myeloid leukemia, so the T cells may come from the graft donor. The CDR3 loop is CASSLSPGMGSGNTIYF. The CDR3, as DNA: TGTGCCAGCAGTCTTAGTCCGGGAATGGGCTCTGGAAACACCATATATTTT.